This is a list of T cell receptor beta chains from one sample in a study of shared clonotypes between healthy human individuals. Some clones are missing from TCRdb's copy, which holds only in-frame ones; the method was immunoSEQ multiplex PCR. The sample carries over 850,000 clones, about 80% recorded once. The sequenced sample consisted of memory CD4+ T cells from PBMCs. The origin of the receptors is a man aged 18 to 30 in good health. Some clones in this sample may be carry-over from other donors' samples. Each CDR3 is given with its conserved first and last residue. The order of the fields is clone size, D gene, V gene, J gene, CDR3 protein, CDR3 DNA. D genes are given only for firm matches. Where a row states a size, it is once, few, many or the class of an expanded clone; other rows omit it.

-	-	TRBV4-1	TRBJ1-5	CASSGLGQPQHF	TGCGCCAGCAGCGGCCTGGGTCAGCCCCAGCATTTT
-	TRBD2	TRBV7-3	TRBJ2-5	CASSGGLAGGQETQYF	TGTGCCAGCAGCGGTGGACTAGCGGGAGGGCAAGAGACCCAGTACTTC
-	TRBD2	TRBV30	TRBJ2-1	CAWANLAGRFNEQFF	TGTGCCTGGGCGAACCTAGCGGGAAGGTTCAATGAGCAGTTCTTC
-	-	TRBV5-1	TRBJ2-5	CASSSDETQYF	TGCGCCAGCAGCTCAGATGAGACCCAGTACTTC
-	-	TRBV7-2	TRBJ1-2	CASSLAPTGYGYTF	TGTGCCAGCAGCTTAGCGCCGACGGGATATGGCTACACCTTC
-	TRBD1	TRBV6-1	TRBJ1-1	CASREKTGSLPYTEAFF	TGTGCCAGCAGAGAAAAGACAGGGTCCCTACCCTACACTGAAGCTTTCTTT
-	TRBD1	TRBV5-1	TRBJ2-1	CASSAGQGLYNEQFF	TGCGCCAGCAGCGCCGGACAGGGCCTCTACAATGAGCAGTTCTTC
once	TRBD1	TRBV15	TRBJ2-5	CATSRENPGQEEETQYF	TGTGCCACCAGCAGAGAAAACCCGGGACAGGAGGAAGAGACCCAGTACTTC
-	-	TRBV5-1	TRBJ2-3	CASSLAVLPPAEAGDTQYF	TGCGCCAGCAGCTTGGCCGTGTTACCCCCGGCAGAGGCGGGAGATACGCAGTATTTT
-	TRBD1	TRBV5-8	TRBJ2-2	CASSLGTGLRGELFF	TGTGCCAGCAGCTTGGGGACAGGCCTCCGCGGGGAGCTGTTTTTT
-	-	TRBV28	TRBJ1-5	CASIGSNQPQHF	TGTGCCAGCATTGGCAGCAATCAGCCCCAGCATTTT
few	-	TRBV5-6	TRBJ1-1	CASSLGWDTEAFF	TGTGCCAGCAGCTTGGGATGGGACACTGAAGCTTTCTTT
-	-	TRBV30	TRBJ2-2	CAWHVGANTGELFF	TGTGCCTGGCATGTGGGAGCGAACACCGGGGAGCTGTTTTTT
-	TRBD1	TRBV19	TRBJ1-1	CASRRDRVTEAFF	TGTGCCAGCCGAAGGGACAGGGTTACTGAAGCTTTCTTT
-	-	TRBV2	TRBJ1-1	CASTAGDTEAFF	TGTGCCAGCACGGCGGGGGACACTGAAGCTTTCTTT
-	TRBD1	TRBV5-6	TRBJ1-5	CASRKEGAVGNQPQHF	TGTGCCAGCAGGAAGGAGGGGGCTGTGGGCAATCAGCCCCAGCATTTT
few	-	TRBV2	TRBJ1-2	CASSGRLTYGYTF	TGTGCCAGCAGTGGCAGGTTAACCTATGGCTACACCTTC
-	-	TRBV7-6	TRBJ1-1	CASSLGSRMNTEAFF	TGTGCCAGCAGCTTGGGGAGCCGTATGAACACTGAAGCTTTCTTT
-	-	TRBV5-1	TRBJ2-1	CASSLAGNEQFF	TGCGCCAGCAGCTTAGCCGGGAATGAGCAGTTCTTC
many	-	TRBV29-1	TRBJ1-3	CSVVLSGAQNTIYF	TGCAGCGTTGTCTTATCAGGGGCCCAAAACACCATATATTTT
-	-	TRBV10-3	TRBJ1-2	CAINDPSNYGYTF	TGTGCCATCAACGACCCCTCTAACTATGGCTACACCTTC
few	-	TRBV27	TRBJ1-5	CASSPGYNQPQHF	TGTGCCAGCTCGCCAGGGTACAATCAGCCCCAGCATTTT
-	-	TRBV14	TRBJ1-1	CASSRDGGSTEAFF	TGTGCCAGCAGCCGTGATGGGGGGAGCACTGAAGCTTTCTTT
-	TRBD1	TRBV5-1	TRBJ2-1	CASSTGVAEQFF	TGCGCCAGCAGCACAGGGGTAGCGGAGCAGTTCTTC
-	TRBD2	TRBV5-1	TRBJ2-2	CASSQGTSGTTGELFF	TGCGCCAGCAGCCAAGGGACTAGCGGGACAACCGGGGAGCTGTTTTTT
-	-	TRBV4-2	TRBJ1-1	CASRPGQGNTEAFF	TGTGCCAGCAGACCAGGGCAGGGTAACACTGAAGCTTTCTTT
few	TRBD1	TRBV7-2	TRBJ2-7	CASSENRGAFYEQYF	TGTGCCAGCAGCGAGAACAGGGGCGCCTTTTACGAGCAGTACTTC
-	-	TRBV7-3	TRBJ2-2	CASSVLGQSTGELFF	TGTGCCAGCAGCGTGTTAGGACAGAGCACCGGGGAGCTGTTTTTT
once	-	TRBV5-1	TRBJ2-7	CASSGGSGPYEQYF	TGCGCCAGCAGCGGGGGTAGCGGCCCCTACGAGCAGTACTTC
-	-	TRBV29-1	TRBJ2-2	CSVEVGAGELFF	TGCAGCGTGGAAGTCGGCGCCGGGGAGCTGTTTTTT
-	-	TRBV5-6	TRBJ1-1	CASSYRARETEAFF	TGTGCCAGCAGCTACAGGGCCAGGGAAACTGAAGCTTTCTTT
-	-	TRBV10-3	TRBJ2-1	CAISEDVDYKYNEQFF	TGTGCCATCAGTGAGGATGTGGACTATAAGTACAATGAGCAGTTCTTC
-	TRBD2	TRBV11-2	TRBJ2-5	CASSPGLAGRETQYF	TGTGCCAGCAGCCCGGGACTAGCGGGCCGAGAGACCCAGTACTTC
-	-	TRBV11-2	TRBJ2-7	CASSRDYEQYF	TGTGCCAGCAGCCGGGACTACGAGCAGTACTTC
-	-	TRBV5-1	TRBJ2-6	CASSFLPSGANVLTF	TGCGCCAGCAGCTTCCTTCCCTCTGGGGCCAACGTCCTGACTTTC
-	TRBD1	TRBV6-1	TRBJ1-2	CASSYGTDNYGYTF	TGTGCCAGCAGTTATGGGACAGATAACTATGGCTACACCTTC
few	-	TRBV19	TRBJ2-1	CASSPERQRITYNEQFF	TGTGCCAGTAGTCCCGAGAGGCAGCGGATTACCTACAATGAGCAGTTCTTC
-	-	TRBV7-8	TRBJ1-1	CASSFQGSNTEAFF	TGTGCCAGCAGCTTCCAGGGATCGAACACTGAAGCTTTCTTT
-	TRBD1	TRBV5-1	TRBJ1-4	CASSLGTGAAEKLFF	TGCGCCAGCAGCTTGGGGACAGGGGCGGCGGAAAAACTGTTTTTT
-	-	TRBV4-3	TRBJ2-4	CASSLDRAKNIQYF	TGCGCCAGCAGTTTAGATAGAGCTAAAAACATTCAGTACTTC
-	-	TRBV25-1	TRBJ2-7	CASTHNQQEGTYEQYF	TGTGCCAGCACCCACAACCAACAGGAGGGAACCTACGAGCAGTACTTC
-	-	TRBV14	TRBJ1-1	CASSRGANTEAFF	TGTGCCAGCAGCCGAGGGGCGAACACTGAAGCTTTCTTT
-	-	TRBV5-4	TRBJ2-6	CASSAGVQYVLTF	TGTGCCAGCAGCGCAGGGGTGCAGTACGTCCTGACTTTC
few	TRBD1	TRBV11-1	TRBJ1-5	CASSAGGGNQPQHF	TGTGCCAGCTCGGCAGGGGGAGGTAATCAGCCCCAGCATTTC
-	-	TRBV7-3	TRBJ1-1	CASSLVGRGGHTEAFF	TGTGCCAGCAGCTTAGTTGGGAGGGGTGGGCACACTGAAGCTTTCTTT
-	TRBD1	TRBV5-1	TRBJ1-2	CASSSEGRGQIGGYTF	TGCGCCAGCAGCTCAGAGGGCAGGGGGCAGATCGGCGGCTACACCTTC
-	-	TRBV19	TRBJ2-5	CASSGWGLGVQETQYF	TGTGCCAGTAGCGGTTGGGGACTCGGAGTGCAAGAGACCCAGTACTTC
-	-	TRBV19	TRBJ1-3	CASTAGGAGNTIYF	TGTGCCAGTACTGCGGGGGGTGCTGGAAACACCATATATTTT
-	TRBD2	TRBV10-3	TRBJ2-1	CAIGEGSYNEQFF	TGTGCCATTGGGGAGGGGAGCTACAATGAGCAGTTCTTC
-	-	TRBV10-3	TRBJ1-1	CAISELRRGGNTEAFF	TGTGCCATCAGTGAGCTCCGCCGGGGGGGGAACACTGAAGCTTTCTTT
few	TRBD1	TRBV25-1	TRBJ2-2	CASSGTGGTGELFF	TGTGCCAGCAGTGGGACAGGGGGCACCGGGGAGCTGTTTTTT
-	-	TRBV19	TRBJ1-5	CASSRQGRQPQHF	TGTGCCAGTAGTCGGCAGGGGCGTCAGCCCCAGCATTTT
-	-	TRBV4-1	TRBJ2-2	CASSQDRTNTGELFF	TGCGCCAGCAGCCAAGACAGAACGAACACCGGGGAGCTGTTTTTT
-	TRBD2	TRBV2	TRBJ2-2	CASSEMGIGSGLTGELFF	TGTGCCAGCAGTGAAATGGGGATTGGTAGCGGGCTCACCGGGGAGCTGTTTTTT